This T cell receptor (beta chain) was sequenced during a study of blood T cells in healthy people across ages. With a J-beta primer mix and a sample-barcoded 5' primer, a second PCR ran roughly 7 to 11 cycles. Every cDNA molecule bore a tag from a template-switch adaptor containing 12 random nucleotides. TCRdb reprocessed the 5' RACE reads with MiXCR, giving one entry per CDR3 protein. This sample has some 730,000 distinct CDR3 sequences; 20% to 25% occur once, and the top ten carry under 25%. The V gene's germline CDR1 is SEHNR and CDR2 FQNEAQ (reference sequence). Trimming cost V 1 base and J 5 bases; bases outside gene matches: 5. CDR3 length: 15 amino acids. A remark on this clonotype: What it recognizes is unknown.

Findings and caveats of the study: Correlation between TCR beta diversity and naive T cell percentage was strong.

J is TRBJ2-7 and V is TRBV7-9; 10 bases match TRBD1. The source is a man between 70 and 80 years old in good health. The sequenced sample was blood. The CDR3 region has the DNA TGTGCCAGCAGCTTAGAAGGGACAGGGGTCCACGAGCAGTACTTC. Residues: CASSLEGTGVHEQYF.